This T cell receptor beta chain comes out of a study of T cells in Graves' hyperthyroidism and ophthalmopathy. Study outcomes and limitations: Peripheral blood also featured most of the thyroid clonotypes expanded above 0.001. In the analysis, a 13 V-J model separated ophthalmopathy from stable hyperthyroidism.

Trimming took off 1 base at V and 10 bases at J, with 10 bases between the two ends. The CDR3 runs to 12 residues. Germline CDR1 SGHDN, CDR2 FVKESK. Worth noting for this clonotype: The antigen is not known.

Amplification of TCR beta CDR3 regions was performed using RNA transcripts as template. When the TCR CDR3 underwent first-round RT-PCR, the HTBI primer set was used. TCRdb re-analysed the multiplex PCR reads in MiXCR, keeping a single row per CDR3 protein. The table records 450,000 to 500,000 distinct CDR3 sequences, roughly 23% of them present only once. The sequence was collected from a woman in her seventies with Graves' ophthalmopathy. The V gene is TRBV14, the J gene TRBJ1-1, with no clear D. The specimen sequenced was blood. The DNA of the CDR3 is TGTGCCAGCAGCCAAGGCGCCTCGAGAGCTTTCTTT. Amino acids: CASSQGASRAFF.